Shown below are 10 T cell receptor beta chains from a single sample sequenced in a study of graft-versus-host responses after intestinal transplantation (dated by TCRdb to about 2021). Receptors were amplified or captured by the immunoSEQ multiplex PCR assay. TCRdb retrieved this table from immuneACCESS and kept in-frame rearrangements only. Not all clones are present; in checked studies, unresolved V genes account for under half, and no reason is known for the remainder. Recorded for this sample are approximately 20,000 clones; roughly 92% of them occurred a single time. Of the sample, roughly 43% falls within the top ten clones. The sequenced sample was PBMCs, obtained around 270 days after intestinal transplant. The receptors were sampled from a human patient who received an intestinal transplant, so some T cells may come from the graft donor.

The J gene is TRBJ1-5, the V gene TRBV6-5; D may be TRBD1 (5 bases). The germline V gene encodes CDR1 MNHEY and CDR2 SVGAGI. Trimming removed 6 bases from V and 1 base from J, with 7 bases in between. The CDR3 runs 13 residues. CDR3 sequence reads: CASRRDSNQPQHF. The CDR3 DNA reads TGTGCCAGCAGGCGGGACAGCAATCAGCCCCAGCATTTT.

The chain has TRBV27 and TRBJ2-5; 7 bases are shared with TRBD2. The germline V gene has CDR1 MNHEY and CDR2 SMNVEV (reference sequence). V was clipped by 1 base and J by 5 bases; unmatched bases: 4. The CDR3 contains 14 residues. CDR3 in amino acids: CASSLYGGSETQYF. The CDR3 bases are TGTGCCAGCAGTTTATACGGCGGGAGTGAGACCCAGTACTTC.

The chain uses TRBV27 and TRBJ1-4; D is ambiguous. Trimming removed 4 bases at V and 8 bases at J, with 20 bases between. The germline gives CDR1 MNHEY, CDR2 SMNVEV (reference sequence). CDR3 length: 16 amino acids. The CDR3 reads CASSSMSFGIEEKLFF. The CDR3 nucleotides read TGTGCCAGCAGTTCTATGTCGTTTGGGATAGAGGAAAAACTGTTTTTT.

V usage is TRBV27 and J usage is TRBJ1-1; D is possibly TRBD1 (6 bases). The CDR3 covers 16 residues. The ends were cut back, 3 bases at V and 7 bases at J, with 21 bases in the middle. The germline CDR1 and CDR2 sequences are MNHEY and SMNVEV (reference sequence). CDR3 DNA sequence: TGTGCCAGCAGTTTGAGGGCAGTGGGGGGCGCCTTTGAAGCTTTCTTT. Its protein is CASSLRAVGGAFEAFF.

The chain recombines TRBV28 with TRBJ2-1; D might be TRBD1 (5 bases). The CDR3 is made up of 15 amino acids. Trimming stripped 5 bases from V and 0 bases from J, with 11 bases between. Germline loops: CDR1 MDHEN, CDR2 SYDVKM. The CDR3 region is CASSLGPPSYNEQFF. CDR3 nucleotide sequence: TGTGCCAGCAGTCTGGGGCCGCCCTCCTACAATGAGCAGTTCTTC.

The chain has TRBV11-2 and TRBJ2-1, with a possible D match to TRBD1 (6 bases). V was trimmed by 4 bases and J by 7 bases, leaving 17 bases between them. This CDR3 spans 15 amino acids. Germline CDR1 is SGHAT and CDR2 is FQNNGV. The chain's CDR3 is CASSSAGAGMNEQFF. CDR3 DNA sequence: TGTGCCAGCAGCTCGGCAGGGGCAGGGATGAATGAGCAGTTCTTC.

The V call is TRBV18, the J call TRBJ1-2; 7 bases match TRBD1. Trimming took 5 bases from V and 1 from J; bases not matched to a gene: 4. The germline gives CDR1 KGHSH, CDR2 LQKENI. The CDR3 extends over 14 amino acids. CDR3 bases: TGTGCCAGCTCATCGGGACAGCGTAACTATGGCTACACCTTC. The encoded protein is CASSSGQRNYGYTF.

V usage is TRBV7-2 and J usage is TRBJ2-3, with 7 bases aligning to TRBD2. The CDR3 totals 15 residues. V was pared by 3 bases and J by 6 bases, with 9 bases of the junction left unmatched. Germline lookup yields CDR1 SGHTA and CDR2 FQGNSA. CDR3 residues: CASSFWGRAWDTQYF. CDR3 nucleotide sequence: TGTGCCAGCAGCTTCTGGGGGAGGGCCTGGGATACGCAGTATTTT.

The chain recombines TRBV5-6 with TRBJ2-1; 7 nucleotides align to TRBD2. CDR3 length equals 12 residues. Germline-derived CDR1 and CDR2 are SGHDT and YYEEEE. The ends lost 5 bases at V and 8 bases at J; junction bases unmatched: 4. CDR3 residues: CASSLAGYEQFF. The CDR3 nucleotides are TGTGCCAGCAGTTTAGCGGGTTATGAGCAGTTCTTC.

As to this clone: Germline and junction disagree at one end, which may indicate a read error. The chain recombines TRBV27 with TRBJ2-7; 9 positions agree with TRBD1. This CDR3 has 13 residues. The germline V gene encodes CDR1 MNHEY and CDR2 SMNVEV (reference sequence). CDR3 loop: CASRQTAGTGTFF. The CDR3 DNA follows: TGTGCCAGCAGACAAACAGCCGGGACAGGGACTTTCTTC.